Listed here are 5 T cell receptor beta chains from one sample, sequenced in a study of early T cells in non-severe SARS-CoV-2 infection. TCRdb used MiXCR to reprocess the 5' RACE reads, holding one entry per CDR3 protein. The data show roughly 56,000 distinct CDR3 sequences, roughly 8.8% seen once. Sequences were obtained from whole blood. These receptors were taken from an adult who was a healthcare worker with PCR-confirmed SARS-CoV-2 infection or an uninfected control (not recorded which).

This clonotype showed up many times. The V gene is TRBV12-3 or TRBV12-4, the J gene TRBJ1-2; tentatively, D is TRBD1 (5 bases). V gave up 6 bases and J gave up 3 bases, with 14 bases separating them. The CDR3 contains 14 residues. CDR3 in DNA: TGTGCCAGCAGCGAAGGTGGGGGTTACTATGGCTACACCTTC. Encoded protein: CASSEGGGYYGYTF.

The V gene is TRBV7-3, the J gene TRBJ1-2, with no clear D. CDR1 and CDR2 from the germline V gene are SGHTA and FQGTGA. Deletions cut 5 bases from V and 0 bases from J, with 13 bases between. The CDR3 totals 15 residues. This CDR3 reads CASSPNPRSNYGYTF. CDR3 coding DNA: TGTGCCAGCAGCCCAAACCCCAGATCTAACTATGGCTACACCTTC.

V usage is TRBV20-1 and J usage is TRBJ2-5, with no clear D. V dropped 5 bases and J dropped 5 bases, with 18 bases sitting between them. The CDR3 consists of 14 residues. Looked up from germline, CDR1 is DFQATT and CDR2 is SNEGSKA (reference sequence). The CDR3 spells CSAPPSPVIETQYF. DNA for the CDR3: TGCAGTGCTCCTCCATCCCCGGTTATCGAGACCCAGTACTTC.

This clonotype was picked up many times. V gene TRBV28 combines with J gene TRBJ2-3; 8 nucleotides match TRBD1. The germline V gene encodes CDR1 MDHEN and CDR2 SYDVKM. Trimming at V came to 6 bases and at J to 0 bases, leaving 5 bases not matched to a gene. The CDR3 extends over 15 amino acids. The CDR3 loop is CASSGQGASTDTQYF. The CDR3 nucleotides are TGTGCCAGCAGCGGCCAGGGGGCTAGCACAGATACGCAGTATTTT.

The sample holds many counts of this clonotype. The chain employs TRBV6-1 and TRBJ1-2; the D is unclear. Trimming pared 3 bases from V and 2 bases from J, leaving 7 bases between. Germline assignment: CDR1 MNHNS and CDR2 SASEGT. There are 13 residues in the CDR3. In nucleotides, the CDR3 is TGTGCCAGCAGTGACGGATTAAACTATGGCTACACCTTC. This translates into CASSDGLNYGYTF.